The 21 T cell receptor beta chains in this list originate from one sample, sequenced in a study of T cell repertoires in cytomegalovirus infection. TCRdb re-derived calls from the reads in MiXCR, one entry per CDR3 protein. This repertoire shows around 260,000 distinct CDR3 sequences, 8% to 9.5% found once; its top ten account for approximately 16%. The sequenced sample consisted of PBMCs. The receptors stem from a human donor in good health (CMV status not recorded). Some clones in this sample may be carry-over from other donors' samples.

This clonotype showed up many times. The chain uses TRBV7-2 and TRBJ2-4, with D possibly being TRBD2 (6 bases). Trimming left V 3 bases short and J 0 bases short, with 15 bases between. The CDR3 contains 17 residues. Germline CDR1 SGHTA, CDR2 FQGNSA. In DNA, the CDR3 is TGTGCCAGCAGCTTCGCCCGGGGGATCTTAGCCAAAAACATTCAGTACTTC. As protein: CASSFARGILAKNIQYF.

This clonotype has ten or more counts. The chain carries TRBV7-2 and TRBJ2-7; the D gene is possibly TRBD2 (5 bases). V shed 6 bases and J shed 2 bases, with 17 bases lying between them. In germline, CDR1 is SGHTA, CDR2 FQGNSA. This CDR3 has 15 residues. This CDR3 is CASSSAGGLTYEQYF. The DNA for the CDR3 is TGTGCCAGCAGTTCTGCTGGAGGTTTAACCTACGAGCAGTACTTC. The variable domain in full, completed from reference TRBV7-2 and TRBJ2-7, reads GAGVSQSPSNKVTEKGKDVELRCDPISGHTALYWYRQSLGQGLEFLIYFQGNSAPDKSGLPSDRFSAERTGGSVSTLTIQRTQQEDSAVYLCASSSAGGLTYEQYFGPGTRLTVT.

This clonotype was detected ten times or more. The gene calls are TRBV7-2 and TRBJ2-1; 14 nucleotides match TRBD2. The germline gives CDR1 SGHTA, CDR2 FQGNSA. The CDR3 spans 18 residues. After removal of 5 bases from V and 1 base from J, the junction contained 7 bases not matched to a gene. The chain's CDR3 is CASSLRLAGGTSYNEQFF. In nucleotides, the CDR3 is TGTGCCAGCAGCCTAAGACTAGCGGGAGGGACATCCTACAATGAGCAGTTCTTC.

The sample holds a few counts of this clonotype. This rearrangement joins TRBV5-4 to TRBJ2-5, with 7 bases matching TRBD2. Per the germline V gene, CDR1 is SGHNT and CDR2 is YYREEE (reference sequence). Germline trimming cut 4 bases from V and 0 bases from J; bases unmatched to any gene: 6. The CDR3 length is 15 residues. CDR3 bases: TGTGCCAGCAGCCCAAGGAGCGGGAACCAAGAGACCCAGTACTTC. Translating gives CASSPRSGNQETQYF.

In its sample, this clonotype was seen a few times. The CDR3: CASRGLDAGGNEQFF. CDR3 coding DNA: TGTGCCAGCAGGGGTCTAGACGCAGGGGGAAATGAGCAGTTCTTC. The chain uses TRBV7-2 and TRBJ2-1; TRBD1 matches at 7 bases. The CDR3 runs to 15 residues. With 6 bases clipped from V and 7 bases from J, the junction kept 12 bases outside the gene matches. The germline gives CDR1 SGHTA, CDR2 FQGNSA.

Turning to this clonotype: A read error may explain this, as a much larger clone is one base away. This chain connects TRBV6-8 to TRBJ2-1, with 9 bases lining up with TRBD1. This CDR3 is 15 amino acids long. Germline CDR1 MNHGY, CDR2 SAAAGT. V dropped 5 bases and J dropped 12; count of bases not matched to a gene: 14. The CDR3 DNA sequence: TGTGCCAGCAGTAAACCGGGACAGGGAGTGGATGTGCAGTTCTTC. Translating it yields CASSKPGQGVDVQFF.

This clonotype came up many times. The rearrangement joins TRBV7-2 to TRBJ2-3; D is uncertain. This CDR3 region has 12 residues. V was trimmed by 2 bases and J by 5 bases, leaving 5 bases between them. Germline CDR1 and CDR2: SGHTA and FQGNSA. CDR3 DNA: TGTGCCAGCAGCTTAAATCTAGATACGCAGTATTTT. This translates into CASSLNLDTQYF.

This clonotype was seen at least ten times. The chain joins TRBV20-1 to TRBJ2-4; 7 bases are a match to TRBD2. Germline values: CDR1 DFQATT, CDR2 SNEGSKA (reference sequence). The CDR3 runs to 15 residues. Trimming at V came to 5 bases and at J to 1 base, leaving 8 bases not matched to a gene. The CDR3 DNA reads as TGCAGTGCTGGCGGGGGAGGAACGGCCAAAAACATTCAGTACTTC. Encoded protein: CSAGGGGTAKNIQYF.

This clonotype was seen only a few times. V is TRBV7-9 and J is TRBJ2-1; a possible D gene is TRBD1 (6 bases). Between the trimmed V and J ends, which lost 4 bases and 9 bases, there was a span of 13 bases. Germline V gene data show CDR1 as SEHNR and CDR2 as FQNEAQ (reference sequence). CDR3 length: 13 amino acids. This CDR3 reads CASSSMTGSEQFF. The CDR3 DNA sequence: TGTGCCAGCAGCTCCATGACAGGCAGTGAGCAGTTCTTC.

The V and J genes are TRBV7-2 and TRBJ2-5; no clear D gene. Trimming removed 0 bases at V and 2 bases at J, with 10 bases between. The length of the CDR3 is 15 residues. From germline, CDR1 is SGHTA and CDR2 FQGNSA. Written as DNA, the CDR3 is TGTGCCAGCAGCTTAGCCTCGGGCAGACAAGAGACCCAGTACTTC. Encoded protein: CASSLASGRQETQYF.

This clonotype appeared a few times. The chain uses TRBV29-1 and TRBJ2-2; the D is unclear. Germline CDR1 and CDR2: SQVTM and ANQGSEA. The CDR3 loop spans 15 amino acids. The V gene lost 4 bases and the J gene lost 0 bases, with 12 bases spanning the gap. The CDR3 spells CSVGTRVANTGELFF. Written as DNA, the CDR3 is TGCAGCGTTGGAACAAGGGTGGCGAACACCGGGGAGCTGTTTTTT.

This chain connects TRBV10-2 to TRBJ2-7; D perhaps matches TRBD1 (5 bases). Germline-derived CDR1 and CDR2 are WSHSY and SAAADI. Trimming pared 4 bases from V and 2 bases from J, leaving 12 bases between. This CDR3 has 14 amino acids. The CDR3 DNA reads as TGCGCCAGCAGTGTTGAGCTGGGGCCCTACGAGCAGTACTTC. Translating gives CASSVELGPYEQYF.

The sample holds a few counts of this clonotype. This chain connects TRBV7-8 to TRBJ2-5; D uncertain. CDR1 SGHVS and CDR2 FQNEAQ come from the germline V gene. Trimming cost V 5 bases and J 5 bases, with 15 bases left between them. The CDR3 sequence is 14 residues long. In DNA form, the CDR3 reads TGTGCCAGCAGCATCGACTGGACGGGCGAGACCCAGTACTTC. Amino acid sequence: CASSIDWTGETQYF. The complete variable domain, with remaining parts taken from reference TRBV7-8 and TRBJ2-5, reads GAGVSQSPRYKVAKRGQDVALRCDPISGHVSLFWYQQALGQGPEFLTYFQNEAQLDKSGLPSDRFFAERPEGSVSTLKIQRTQQEDSAVYLCASSIDWTGETQYFGPGTRLLVL.

The V and J genes are TRBV10-3 and TRBJ2-7; 7 nucleotides agree with TRBD1. The ends lost 5 bases at V and 7 bases at J; junction bases unmatched: 8. The germline V gene encodes CDR1 ENHRY and CDR2 SYGVKD. The CDR3 is 13 residues long. This chain's CDR3 is CAISRDRGLEQYF. CDR3 nucleotides: TGTGCCATCAGTAGGGACAGAGGGCTGGAGCAGTACTTC.

This clonotype was recorded at least ten times. V usage is TRBV6-5 and J usage is TRBJ2-5, with 11 bases fitting TRBD2. With 5 bases clipped from V and 0 bases from J, the junction kept 2 bases outside the gene matches. The CDR3 runs 15 residues. Germline V CDR1 and CDR2: MNHEY, SVGAGI. This CDR3 is CASSRTSGYQETQYF. CDR3 coding DNA: TGTGCCAGCAGTCGGACTAGCGGGTACCAAGAGACCCAGTACTTC.

This chain links TRBV15 with TRBJ1-4; TRBD1 might be the D (5 bases). Trimming removed 6 bases from V and 1 base from J, with 12 bases in between. The V gene's germline CDR1 is LNHNV and CDR2 YYDKDF (reference sequence). This CDR3 region has 15 residues. The CDR3 coding sequence is TGTGCCACCAGTCCCCAGGGACTAACTAATGAAAAACTGTTTTTT. As protein: CATSPQGLTNEKLFF.

There are many counts of this clonotype. The chain joins TRBV12-3 or TRBV12-4 to TRBJ2-1; 12 nucleotides match TRBD2. V lost 2 bases to trimming and J lost 2 bases; unmatched junction nucleotides: 7. CDR3 size: 18 residues. The CDR3 nucleotides are TGTGCCAGCAGTTTAAGGAGTAGACTAGCGGGAGCCTACAATGAGCAGTTCTTC. It codes for CASSLRSRLAGAYNEQFF.

The chain uses TRBV19 and TRBJ1-6, with D possibly being TRBD1 (5 bases). The ends were cut back, 7 bases at V and 7 bases at J, with 14 bases in the middle. This CDR3 comprises 14 residues. CDR1 is LNHDA, CDR2 SQIVND, per germline (reference sequence). The chain's CDR3 is CASTSGTQNSPLHF. Here the CDR3 DNA reads TGTGCCAGTACCAGCGGGACCCAGAATTCACCCCTCCACTTT.

In its sample, this clonotype was seen a few times. The chain links TRBV5-1 to TRBJ2-3; D gene unclear. The CDR3 extends over 13 amino acids. Per the germline V gene, CDR1 is SGHRS and CDR2 is YFSETQ. V was trimmed by 1 base and J by 4 bases, leaving 7 bases between them. DNA for the CDR3: TGCGCCAGCAGCTTGTTATACTCAGATACGCAGTATTTT. Protein: CASSLLYSDTQYF.

V gene TRBV7-2 combines with J gene TRBJ2-1; no definite D call. CDR1 SGHTA and CDR2 FQGNSA come from the germline V gene. The CDR3 sequence is 14 residues long. With 1 base removed from V and 4 bases from J, the gap between germline ends came to 8 bases. This CDR3 reads CASSLEHRYNEQFF. The CDR3 bases are TGTGCCAGCAGCTTAGAACATAGATACAATGAGCAGTTCTTC.

This clonotype was detected ten times or more. The chain has TRBV11-2 and TRBJ2-5, with 10 positions matching TRBD2. Germline V CDR1 and CDR2: SGHAT, FQNNGV. Trimming cost V 3 bases and J 4 bases; bases outside gene matches: 5. The CDR3 length is 15 residues. The CDR3 bases are TGTGCCAGCAGCTTCCGAGCGGGAGGGGGAGAGACCCAGTACTTC. Amino acid sequence: CASSFRAGGGETQYF.